These T cell receptor beta chains were read from a single sample in a study of cytotoxic CD8 clonotypes in ibrutinib-treated CLL. Here immunoSEQ multiplex PCR was the method, and the copy in TCRdb shows in-frame clones only, minus some. The sample consists of 150,000 to 200,000 clones, nearly 90% of them appearing once. The material was PBMCs, obtained at disease progression, from a patient treated with ibrutinib. These receptors all stem from a human donor with chronic lymphocytic leukemia. The CDR3 runs from the conserved cysteine through the conserved F or W. Fields, in order: J gene, clone size, V gene, D gene, CDR3 protein, CDR3 DNA. A D gene is named only where the DNA matches it firmly. Not all rows give a size; the values are once, few, many and, for expanded clones, a class.

TRBJ2-6 . TRBV5-1 . CASTGRLSGANVLTF TGCGCCAGCACGGGACGCCTCTCTGGGGCCAACGTCCTGACTTTC
TRBJ1-5 few TRBV6-7 TRBD1 CASSYPQGAPPLSQPQHF TGTGCCAGCAGTTACCCACAGGGGGCGCCCCCCCTTAGTCAGCCCCAGCATTTT
TRBJ1-1 . TRBV6-5 TRBD1 CASSYSRTGEAFF TGTGCCAGCAGTTACTCTAGGACAGGGGAAGCTTTCTTT
TRBJ1-2 . TRBV6-5 . CASSRQVTSYGYTF TGTGCCAGCAGTAGACAGGTTACTAGCTATGGCTACACCTTC
TRBJ2-1 . TRBV6-1 TRBD1 CASSDFGTGPRRQFF TGTGCCAGCAGTGACTTCGGGACAGGGCCACGCAGGCAGTTCTTC
TRBJ2-7 . TRBV7-9 TRBD2 CASSSSTSVPTYEQYF TGTGCCAGCAGCTCTTCGACTAGCGTACCGACCTACGAGCAGTACTTC
TRBJ2-7 . TRBV14 . CASSQGTGSSYEQYF TGTGCCAGCAGCCAAGGCACAGGGAGCTCCTACGAGCAGTACTTC
TRBJ1-5 few TRBV7-9 . CASSLYREANQPQHF TGTGCCAGCAGCTTATACAGGGAAGCCAATCAGCCCCAGCATTTT
TRBJ1-2 few TRBV4-1 . CASSQASGDGYGYTF TGCGCCAGCAGCCAAGCATCCGGGGATGGCTATGGCTACACCTTC
TRBJ2-7 . TRBV6-5 . CASSYLNRRDHEQYF TGTGCCAGCAGTTACCTGAACCGGCGGGACCACGAGCAGTACTTC
TRBJ2-7 . TRBV7-8 . CASSFPAGGSSHEQYF TGTGCCAGCAGCTTCCCCGCCGGGGGTTCCAGCCACGAGCAGTACTTC
TRBJ1-5 . TRBV7-2 . CASRNGGVSNQPQHF TGTGCCAGCAGGAATGGGGGGGTGAGCAATCAGCCCCAGCATTTT
TRBJ1-2 . TRBV12-2 . CASRLGRQGMGYGYTF TGTGCAAGTCGCTTAGGCCGACAGGGGATGGGCTATGGCTACACCTTC
TRBJ1-3 . TRBV28 . CASRDGNTIYF TGTGCCAGCAGGGACGGAAACACCATATATTTT
TRBJ1-1 . TRBV11-2 . CASSKGPPREATEAFF TGTGCCAGCAGCAAAGGCCCGCCCCGGGAGGCCACTGAAGCTTTCTTT
TRBJ2-7 . TRBV28 TRBD2 CASRNSGSGNFYEQYF TGTGCCAGCAGGAACTCGGGGAGCGGGAATTTCTACGAGCAGTACTTC
TRBJ2-7 . TRBV25-1 TRBD2 CASSVSGGDYEQYF TGTGCCAGCAGTGTATCGGGGGGGGACTACGAGCAGTACTTC
TRBJ1-2 once TRBV4-1 TRBD1 CASSQEQGLNYGYTF TGCGCCAGCAGCCAAGAACAGGGGTTGAACTATGGCTACACCTTC
TRBJ2-7 . TRBV11-3 . CASSFRLTASSYEQYF TGTGCCAGCAGCTTCCGGTTGACAGCGAGCTCCTACGAGCAGTACTTC
TRBJ2-5 . TRBV5-1 . CASSLVGDQETQYF TGCGCCAGCAGCTTGGTAGGGGACCAAGAGACCCAGTACTTC
TRBJ2-7 few TRBV9 TRBD1 CASSVRDRDYEQYF TGTGCCAGCAGCGTTAGGGACAGAGACTACGAGCAGTACTTC
TRBJ2-7 . TRBV5-6 TRBD2 CASSLWREDHEQYF TGTGCCAGCAGCTTGTGGCGGGAGGATCACGAGCAGTACTTC
TRBJ1-2 once TRBV6-5 TRBD1 CASSYFVEGAYGYTF TGTGCCAGCAGTTACTTCGTGGAGGGGGCTTATGGCTACACCTTC
TRBJ2-2 . TRBV28 TRBD1 CASQGATGELFF TGTGCCAGTCAGGGGGCCACCGGGGAGCTGTTTTTT
TRBJ2-5 . TRBV2 . CASTRLSFGLLETQYF TGTGCCAGCACCCGGCTGTCTTTTGGCCTTTTGGAGACCCAGTACTTC
TRBJ2-7 . TRBV27 . CASSFDRNYEQYF TGTGCCAGCAGTTTCGACCGTAACTACGAGCAGTACTTC
TRBJ2-7 once TRBV11-3 TRBD2 CASNSRGSGRYEQYF TGTGCCAGCAACTCCCGGGGTAGCGGGAGGTACGAGCAGTACTTC
TRBJ1-2 . TRBV30 . CAWSVSGYGYTF TGTGCCTGGAGTGTAAGTGGCTATGGCTACACCTTC
TRBJ2-7 . TRBV30 TRBD2 CAWSVGVVGLAGVYEQYF TGTGCCTGGAGTGTAGGGGTGGTGGGACTAGCGGGCGTATACGAGCAGTACTTC
TRBJ2-7 . TRBV5-8 TRBD2 CASSLAAAGATYEQYF TGTGCCAGCAGCTTGGCCGCAGCGGGAGCCACCTACGAGCAGTACTTC
TRBJ2-7 . TRBV4-3 . CASSQSRERYEQYF TGCGCCAGCAGCCAAAGCAGGGAGAGGTACGAGCAGTACTTC
TRBJ2-7 . TRBV5-1 TRBD2 CASSPIERGSYEQYF TGCGCCAGCAGCCCCATTGAGCGGGGGTCCTACGAGCAGTACTTC
TRBJ2-5 . TRBV4-1 . CASSQDVSPVAQGTQYF TGCGCCAGCAGCCAAGATGTGAGTCCAGTGGCCCAGGGGACCCAGTACTTC
TRBJ2-5 . TRBV5-4 . CASSARGGPPQETQYF TGTGCCAGCAGCGCTAGGGGGGGACCCCCCCAAGAGACCCAGTACTTC
TRBJ1-2 . TRBV7-2 TRBD1 CASSTTGGGYTF TGTGCCAGCAGCACGACAGGGGGTGGCTACACCTTC
TRBJ2-5 . TRBV27 . CASRKQRFQETQYF TGTGCCAGCAGGAAACAGCGATTTCAAGAGACCCAGTACTTC
TRBJ2-5 . TRBV4-1 . CASSQRETQYF TGCGCCAGCAGCCAGAGGGAGACCCAGTACTTC
TRBJ1-1 . TRBV5-1 . CASSLVGGFVGNTEAFF TGCGCCAGCAGCTTGGTGGGAGGGTTTGTCGGGAACACTGAAGCTTTCTTT
TRBJ1-3 . TRBV25-1 . CASSGAPQLFSGNTIYF TGTGCCAGCAGTGGGGCCCCCCAGTTGTTCTCTGGAAACACCATATATTTT
TRBJ2-7 . TRBV7-5 . CVRSLDPSYEQYF TGTGTCAGAAGCTTAGACCCCTCCTACGAGCAGTACTTC
TRBJ1-5 . TRBV9 . CASSGSGSNQPQHF TGTGCCAGCAGCGGTTCAGGCTCCAATCAGCCCCAGCATTTT
TRBJ2-5 . TRBV4-2 . CASSQAAKGETQYF TGTGCCAGCAGCCAAGCGGCAAAAGGGGAGACCCAGTACTTC
TRBJ1-5 . TRBV7-8 . CASSFYRGPGTGNQPQHF TGTGCCAGCAGCTTTTACCGGGGGCCAGGGACGGGCAATCAGCCCCAGCATTTT
TRBJ2-5 . TRBV7-2 . CASSRSPTVQETQYF TGTGCCAGCAGCCGAAGCCCGACAGTTCAAGAGACCCAGTACTTC
TRBJ2-3 . TRBV9 . CASSSEGGSLNSGTQYF TGTGCCAGCAGCTCAGAAGGTGGCAGTTTAAATTCCGGTACGCAGTATTTT
TRBJ1-4 . TRBV18 . CASSPRQATNEKLFF TGTGCCAGCTCACCAAGACAGGCAACTAATGAAAAACTGTTTTTT
TRBJ2-2 . TRBV19 . CAGTRTSDYQPNANTGELFF TGTGCCGGAACCCGGACATCGGACTACCAACCCAACGCGAACACCGGGGAGCTGTTTTTT
TRBJ1-2 . TRBV10-3 . CAISVRWEPHYGYTF TGTGCCATCAGTGTCCGGTGGGAGCCCCACTATGGCTACACCTTC
TRBJ2-7 . TRBV18 . CASSPTIAYEQYF TGTGCCAGCTCACCAACGATCGCCTACGAGCAGTACTTC